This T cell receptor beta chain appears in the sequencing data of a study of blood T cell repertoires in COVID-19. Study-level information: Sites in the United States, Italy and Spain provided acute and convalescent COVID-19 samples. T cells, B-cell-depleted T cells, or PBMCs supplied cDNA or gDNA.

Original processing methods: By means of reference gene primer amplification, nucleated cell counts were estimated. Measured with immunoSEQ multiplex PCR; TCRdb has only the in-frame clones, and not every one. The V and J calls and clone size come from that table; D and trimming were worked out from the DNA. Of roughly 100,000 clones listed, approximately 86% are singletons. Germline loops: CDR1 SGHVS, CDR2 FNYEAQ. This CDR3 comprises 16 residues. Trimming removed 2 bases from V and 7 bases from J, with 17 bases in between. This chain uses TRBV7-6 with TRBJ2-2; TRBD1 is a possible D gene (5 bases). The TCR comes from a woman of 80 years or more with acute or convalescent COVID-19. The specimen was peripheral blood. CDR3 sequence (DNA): TGTGCCAGCAGCTTATGGTACCAGGGAAATCACGGGGAGCTGTTTTTT. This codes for CASSLWYQGNHGELFF.